One sample yielded the 22 T cell receptor beta chains listed below, sequenced in a study of OX40 agonist ivuxolimab in advanced cancers. The method was immunoSEQ multiplex PCR; TCRdb's version includes in-frame clones alone and lacks a portion of them. Altogether over 90,000 clones are present, almost 90% being singletons, with the ten largest covering around 0.15%. Sequenced material: CD4+ or CD8+ T cells sorted from blood, taken in a trial of the OX40 agonist ivuxolimab. Receptors originate from an adult with an advanced solid tumor such as melanoma, head and neck, liver or kidney cancer.

J is TRBJ2-4 and V is TRBV7-8, with D unclear. CDR3 length: 14 residues. Trimming left V 7 bases short and J 7 bases short, with 17 bases between. CDR1 is SGHVS and CDR2 is FQNEAQ in the germline V gene. The CDR3: CASTSGGGRNIQYF. For the CDR3, the DNA is TGTGCCAGCACCTCGGGTGGTGGAAGGAACATTCAGTACTTC.

The chain carries TRBV11-2 and TRBJ2-5; 10 positions match TRBD2. There are 17 residues in the CDR3. Germline assignment: CDR1 SGHAT and CDR2 FQNNGV. The J segment lost 4 bases and the V segment lost 2 bases, leaving 10 bases of the junction unmatched. The CDR3 coding sequence is TGTGCCAGCAGCTTACGGAGAGCGGGAGGGAGGGTAGAGACCCAGTACTTC. Amino acid sequence: CASSLRRAGGRVETQYF.

V gene TRBV19 combines with J gene TRBJ2-7; 7 bases are shared with TRBD2. The CDR3 totals 14 residues. Germline-derived CDR1 and CDR2 are LNHDA and SQIVND (reference sequence). V lost 3 bases and J lost 2; bases outside the gene matches: 4. In DNA, the CDR3 is TGTGCCAGTAGTATTGCTAGCGGCACCTACGAGCAGTACTTC. The encoded protein is CASSIASGTYEQYF.

V gene TRBV6-6 combines with J gene TRBJ2-3; 8 positions agree with TRBD2. CDR1 is MNHNY and CDR2 is SVGAGI in the germline V gene (reference sequence). This CDR3 contains 15 residues. J gave up 4 bases and V 6 bases, and 9 bases lay outside the gene matches. This CDR3 reads CASRTSGPPSDTQYF. In nucleotides, the CDR3 is TGTGCCAGCAGAACTAGCGGCCCTCCCTCAGATACGCAGTATTTT.

The chain carries TRBV2 and TRBJ1-5; 9 nucleotides match TRBD1. Unmatched junction bases numbered 8, after V lost 6 bases and J lost 5 bases. The CDR3 contains 15 residues. Germline V gene lookup returns CDR1 SNHLY and CDR2 FYNNEI. CDR3 sequence: CASRAGQGLYQPQHF. CDR3 bases: TGTGCCAGCAGAGCTGGACAGGGGCTATATCAGCCCCAGCATTTT.

The J gene is TRBJ1-5, the V gene TRBV5-1, with D unresolved. The length of the CDR3 is 15 residues. The germline V gene has CDR1 SGHRS and CDR2 YFSETQ. V lost 0 bases and J 3 bases, leaving 10 bases between the germline ends. CDR3 region: CASSLAAGPNQPQHF. The CDR3 region has the DNA TGCGCCAGCAGCTTGGCCGCTGGCCCCAATCAGCCCCAGCATTTT. The full variable domain, in which reference TRBV5-1 and TRBJ1-5 provide the parts outside the CDR3, is KAGVTQTPRYLIKTRGQQVTLSCSPISGHRSVSWYQQTPGQGLQFLFEYFSETQRNKGNFPGRFSGRQFSNSRSEMNVSTLELGDSALYLCASSLAAGPNQPQHFGDGTRLSIL.

Only a few counts were recorded for this clone. DNA for the CDR3: TGTGCCAGCGGGGCTAGCGGGAGAGGGGGGATAGGCAATGAGCAGTTCTTC. It codes for CASGASGRGGIGNEQFF. The chain combines TRBV28 with TRBJ2-1; 10 bases map to TRBD2. Germline lookup yields CDR1 MDHEN and CDR2 SYDVKM. This CDR3 is built from 17 residues. The V and J ends lost 8 bases and 6 bases, in that order; junction bases with no gene match: 16. Variable domain in full (rest from reference TRBV28 and TRBJ2-1): DVKVTQSSRYLVKRTGEKVFLECVQDMDHENMFWYRQDPGLGLRLIYFSYDVKMKEKGDIPEGYSVSREKKERFSLILESASTNQTSMYLCASGASGRGGIGNEQFFGPGTRLTVL.

The V and J genes are TRBV7-9 and TRBJ2-1; 10 bases are shared with TRBD1. This CDR3 comprises 15 residues. The germline V gene encodes CDR1 SEHNR and CDR2 FQNEAQ (reference sequence). The V and J ends lost 2 bases and 6 bases, in that order; junction bases with no gene match: 4. CDR3: CASSLTGTGANEQFF. The CDR3 nucleotides are TGTGCCAGCAGCTTAACCGGGACAGGGGCCAATGAGCAGTTCTTC.

The rearrangement uses TRBV5-1 and TRBJ2-3, with D perhaps TRBD1 (5 bases). The CDR3 runs to 15 residues. Germline-derived CDR1 and CDR2 are SGHRS and YFSETQ. V lost 0 bases and J 4 bases, leaving 12 bases between the germline ends. Here the CDR3 reads CASSLGDRQPDTQYF. DNA of the CDR3: TGCGCCAGCAGCTTGGGGGATAGACAGCCAGATACGCAGTATTTT.

V and J are TRBV9 and TRBJ1-1; TRBD1 matches 11 bases. Germline V CDR1 and CDR2: SGDLS, YYNGEE. CDR3 length: 19 amino acids. V lost 4 bases to trimming and J lost 0 bases; unmatched junction nucleotides: 14. CDR3 region: CASSIPDRGPGLVNTEAFF. The DNA for the CDR3 is TGTGCCAGCAGCATACCGGACAGGGGGCCGGGGCTAGTGAACACTGAAGCTTTCTTT.

The chain is built from TRBV15 and TRBJ1-1, with D unresolved. The CDR3 loop spans 12 amino acids. Germline values: CDR1 LNHNV, CDR2 YYDKDF (reference sequence). The ends were cut back, 1 base at V and 5 bases at J, with 5 bases in the middle. As DNA, the CDR3 is TGTGCCACCAGCAGAGGGTTAACTGAAGCTTTCTTT. Its translation: CATSRGLTEAFF. Full variable domain (remainder filled in from reference TRBV15 and TRBJ1-1): DAMVIQNPRYQVTQFGKPVTLSCSQTLNHNVMYWYQQKSSQAPKLLFHYYDKDFNNEADTPDNFQSRRPNTSFCFLDIRSPGLGDTAMYLCATSRGLTEAFFGQGTRLTVV.

The CDR3: CASKKTRGLNEQFF. The CDR3 DNA reads TGCGCCAGTAAAAAAACCAGGGGGCTTAATGAGCAGTTCTTC. The rearrangement links TRBV5-1 to TRBJ2-1; 8 bases are a match to TRBD1. This CDR3 has 14 residues. Germline V gene lookup returns CDR1 SGHRS and CDR2 YFSETQ. J gave up 7 bases and V 8 bases, and 11 bases lay outside the gene matches. The whole variable domain, filled in from reference TRBV5-1 and TRBJ2-1, reads KAGVTQTPRYLIKTRGQQVTLSCSPISGHRSVSWYQQTPGQGLQFLFEYFSETQRNKGNFPGRFSGRQFSNSRSEMNVSTLELGDSALYLCASKKTRGLNEQFFGPGTRLTVL.

The chain links TRBV25-1 to TRBJ1-2; D gene ambiguous. Between the trimmed V and J ends, which lost 3 bases and 6 bases, there was a span of 14 bases. Germline V CDR1 and CDR2: MGHDK, SYGVNS. CDR3 length: 14 amino acids. In DNA, the CDR3 is TGTGCCAGCAGTGACTTCCCCGGCCCCGATGGCTACACCTTC. It translates to CASSDFPGPDGYTF.

The rearrangement uses TRBV2 and TRBJ2-2; D perhaps matches TRBD1 (6 bases). The V and J ends lost 6 bases and 3 bases respectively, with 14 bases between them. The CDR3 length is 15 residues. CDR1 and CDR2 from the germline V gene are SNHLY and FYNNEI. As DNA, the CDR3 is TGTGCCAGCAGATCCCGGACAGAGTACACCGGGGAGCTGTTTTTT. Its translation: CASRSRTEYTGELFF.

The sample holds one count of this clone. The chain recombines TRBV21-1 with TRBJ2-7; the table's D call of TRBD1 was not tested on the DNA. TRBV21-1 is a recognized pseudogene. This CDR3 spans 17 amino acids. CDR3 nucleotides: TGTGCCAGCAGCAAAATTTCATGGGGCGGCTTCACCTACGAGCAGTACTTC. It translates to CASSKISWGGFTYEQYF.

The chain employs TRBV4-2 and TRBJ2-5, with 7 bases matching TRBD1. Germline V gene sequence: CDR1 LGHNA, CDR2 YNFKEQ. This CDR3 is 14 amino acids long. V was clipped by 4 bases and J by 4 bases; unmatched bases: 6. The CDR3 here is CASSPSQGRETQYF. CDR3 nucleotide sequence: TGTGCCAGCAGCCCCTCACAGGGGCGAGAGACCCAGTACTTC.

The V gene is TRBV29-1, the J gene TRBJ2-3; D possibly corresponds to TRBD2 (6 bases). The CDR3 runs to 12 residues. V was shortened by 7 bases and J by 3 bases, with 11 bases between the two germline ends. Germline V gene lookup returns CDR1 SQVTM and CDR2 ANQGSEA. This CDR3 is CSGWDFTDTQYF. CDR3 in DNA: TGCAGCGGCTGGGACTTTACAGATACGCAGTATTTT.

The genes are TRBV5-1 and TRBJ1-5; TRBD1 might be the D (6 bases). Germline V gives CDR1 SGHRS, CDR2 YFSETQ. V lost 2 bases and J lost 5, with 14 bases in between. The CDR3 runs 15 residues. CDR3 sequence reads: CASSLLGARDQPQHF. The CDR3 DNA reads as TGCGCCAGCAGCTTACTGGGGGCGAGGGATCAGCCCCAGCATTTT. Full variable domain (outside the CDR3, taken from reference TRBV5-1 and TRBJ1-5): KAGVTQTPRYLIKTRGQQVTLSCSPISGHRSVSWYQQTPGQGLQFLFEYFSETQRNKGNFPGRFSGRQFSNSRSEMNVSTLELGDSALYLCASSLLGARDQPQHFGDGTRLSIL.

The V gene is TRBV28, the J gene TRBJ2-1, with 9 nucleotides matching TRBD2. Germline lookup yields CDR1 MDHEN and CDR2 SYDVKM. Trimming at V came to 6 bases and at J to 1 base, leaving 22 bases not matched to a gene. This CDR3 region has 21 residues. Here the CDR3 DNA reads TGTGCCAGCAGCCGCAGCCCGGCCTCGATGCTAGCGGGACCATCCTACAATGAGCAGTTCTTC. Translation gives CASSRSPASMLAGPSYNEQFF.

This sequence joins TRBV10-2 and TRBJ2-2; D perhaps matches TRBD2 (6 bases). The V end lost 2 bases, the J end lost 6 bases, and 10 bases lay between the germline ends. The CDR3 totals 14 residues. The V gene's germline CDR1 is WSHSY and CDR2 SAAADI. The CDR3: CASSETPGAGELFF. CDR3 bases: TGCGCCAGCAGTGAGACTCCGGGGGCCGGGGAGCTGTTTTTT.

The J gene is TRBJ2-2, the V gene TRBV14; 16 positions match TRBD2. CDR3 length equals 20 residues. The germline V gene encodes CDR1 SGHDN and CDR2 FVKESK. V trimming: 4 bases; J trimming: 4 bases; junction bases outside the gene matches: 12. The DNA of the CDR3 is TGTGCCAGCAGCCGACTACCGGGACTAGCGGGAGGGCCGGTCACCGGGGAGCTGTTTTTT. It yields the protein CASSRLPGLAGGPVTGELFF.

CDR3 nucleotides: TGTGCTAGTGGTTTGCTGGGAACAAGCTCCTACAATGAGCAGTTCTTC. It translates to CASGLLGTSSYNEQFF. The chain links TRBV12-5 to TRBJ2-1; D is unresolved. The CDR3 covers 16 residues. Germline-derived CDR1 and CDR2 are LGHNT and FRNRAP. Trimming left V 2 bases short and J 0 bases short, with 11 bases between.